This T cell receptor beta chain appears in the sequencing data of a study of graft-versus-host responses after intestinal transplantation. Study-wide findings and caveats: Early post-transplant falls in HvG clones accompanied the peak levels of circulating GvH clones.

About this clone: Its antigen is undetermined.

CDR1 is LNHDA and CDR2 is SQIVND in the germline V gene (reference sequence). The V end was cut by 5 bases, the J end by 5 bases, with 10 bases between. The CDR3 contains 13 residues. The assay was immunoSEQ multiplex PCR, and TCRdb's table has in-frame clones only and misses some. The sample lists around 100,000 clones; roughly 92% were seen once. The TCR sequence derives from a human donor who was the organ donor for an intestinal transplant. The chain carries TRBV19 and TRBJ1-5; D gene ambiguous. This specimen consisted of unstimulated CD4+ T cells sorted from spleen or lymph node cells, obtained before transplant. The DNA for the CDR3 is TGTGCCAGTAGTGTGGACGGCTATCAGCCCCAGCATTTT. This sequence encodes CASSVDGYQPQHF.